These 16 T cell receptor beta chains originate from one sample sequenced in a study of Tregs in tolerant kidney transplant recipients. The assay was immunoSEQ multiplex PCR, and TCRdb's table has in-frame clones only and misses some. The data contain 110,000 or so clones, around 91% of them singletons. Sequences were derived from CD4+ T cells from blood, sampled before the transplant. Receptors were obtained from a human donor who received a combined kidney and bone marrow transplant.

This clone was seen only a few times. For the CDR3, the DNA is TGTGCCAGCAGCTTAGGAGGTAGCGGGTTGCAAGAGACCCAGTACTTC. Translated, it gives CASSLGGSGLQETQYF. The chain recombines TRBV7-9 with TRBJ2-5, with 7 nucleotides matching TRBD2. The germline V gene has CDR1 SEHNR and CDR2 FQNEAQ (reference sequence). After removal of 1 base from V and 2 bases from J, the junction contained 7 bases not matched to a gene. The CDR3 length is 16 residues.

This clone was seen just once. The chain employs TRBV5-4 and TRBJ2-5; TRBD2 aligns across 16 bases. The CDR3 has 17 residues. Per germline, CDR1 SGHNT and CDR2 YYREEE (reference sequence). J lost 4 bases, V lost 5 bases, and 8 bases had no gene match. This chain's CDR3 is CASRSGTSGGDGETQYF. In DNA form, the CDR3 reads TGTGCCAGCAGGTCCGGGACTAGCGGGGGGGACGGAGAGACCCAGTACTTC.

The chain recombines TRBV10-3 with TRBJ2-3; TRBD1 agrees at 8 bases. This CDR3 comprises 15 residues. Germline V gene lookup returns CDR1 ENHRY and CDR2 SYGVKD. J gave up 4 bases and V 4 bases, and 7 bases lay outside the gene matches. The CDR3 bases are TGTGCCATCAGTGGAGGACAGGGCCTTTCAGATACGCAGTATTTT. Protein sequence: CAISGGQGLSDTQYF.

The V and J genes are TRBV5-4 and TRBJ2-3, with a possible D match to TRBD2 (5 bases). The CDR3 extends over 15 amino acids. Germline V CDR1 and CDR2: SGHNT, YYREEE (reference sequence). Trimming took 4 bases from V and 2 from J, leaving 14 bases between them. CDR3 loop: CASSLQAGNTDTQYF. For the CDR3, the DNA is TGTGCCAGCAGCCTCCAGGCCGGGAACACAGATACGCAGTATTTT.

The chain combines TRBV7-9 with TRBJ2-5, with unresolved D. Per germline, CDR1 SEHNR and CDR2 FQNEAQ (reference sequence). CDR3 length: 14 amino acids. V lost 1 base and J 2 bases, leaving 8 bases between the germline ends. The CDR3 loop reads CASSLGTVQETQYF. The CDR3 nucleotides are TGTGCCAGCAGCTTAGGAACAGTACAAGAGACCCAGTACTTC.

The genes are TRBV2 and TRBJ2-2, with D unresolved. CDR1 and CDR2 from the germline V gene are SNHLY and FYNNEI. Trimming left V 0 bases short and J 6 bases short, with 8 bases between. This CDR3 contains 14 residues. CDR3 sequence: CASSEAPGSGELFF. DNA for the CDR3: TGTGCCAGCAGTGAAGCCCCCGGGTCCGGGGAGCTGTTTTTT.

The J gene is TRBJ1-2, the V gene TRBV4-2; 7 nucleotides align to TRBD1. The junction had 10 bases not matched to a gene; V was cut back by 1 base and J by 8 bases. CDR1 is LGHNA, CDR2 YNFKEQ, per germline. There are 15 residues in the CDR3. The CDR3 here is CASSQVERTGQGYTF. The CDR3 DNA sequence: TGTGCCAGCAGCCAAGTTGAGCGGACAGGACAGGGCTACACCTTC.

The genes are TRBV29-1 and TRBJ2-3; 7 positions match TRBD1. Germline CDR1 is SQVTM and CDR2 is ANQGSEA. The CDR3 consists of 13 residues. After removal of 6 bases from V and 5 bases from J, the junction contained 8 bases not matched to a gene. The CDR3 protein is CSVGQGVKDTQYF. CDR3 nucleotide sequence: TGCAGCGTCGGGCAGGGGGTTAAAGATACGCAGTATTTT.

The chain uses TRBV5-1 and TRBJ2-3; TRBD2 might be the D (6 bases). V lost 4 bases, J lost 3 bases, and 21 bases lay in between. Germline-derived CDR1 and CDR2 are SGHRS and YFSETQ. The CDR3 is 17 residues long. In DNA form, the CDR3 reads TGCGCCAGCAGCCCCTTGCCCCCTAGCGTAGGGACAGATACGCAGTATTTT. Its translation is CASSPLPPSVGTDTQYF.

The rearrangement joins TRBV2 to TRBJ1-3; D unclear. CDR3 length equals 15 residues. V was shortened by 5 bases and J by 4 bases, with 15 bases between the two germline ends. Germline CDR1 reads SNHLY; CDR2 reads FYNNEI. The CDR3 bases are TGTGCCAGCAGTACAGCGGACGTTAAGGGAAACACCATATATTTT. This codes for CASSTADVKGNTIYF.

The rearrangement uses TRBV19 and TRBJ1-4; 7 bases are shared with TRBD1. Germline V gives CDR1 LNHDA, CDR2 SQIVND (reference sequence). The CDR3 is 14 residues long. V trimming: 5 bases; J trimming: 5 bases; junction bases outside the gene matches: 5. CDR3 nucleotides: TGTGCCAGTAGTCTCAGGGGGATGAATGAAAAACTGTTTTTT. It specifies CASSLRGMNEKLFF.

The V gene is TRBV27, the J gene TRBJ2-5; 16 bases are a match to TRBD2. V gave up 6 bases and J gave up 5 bases; unmatched junction bases: 6. Germline CDR1 MNHEY, CDR2 SMNVEV (reference sequence). This CDR3 is 16 amino acids long. This chain's CDR3 is CASRAGLAGGPETQYF. The CDR3, as DNA: TGTGCCAGCAGGGCGGGACTAGCGGGAGGGCCGGAGACCCAGTACTTC.

The rearrangement uses TRBV4-1 and TRBJ1-2; D is unclear. Germline CDR1 reads MGHRA; CDR2 reads YSYEKL. With 5 bases removed from V and 2 bases from J, the gap between germline ends came to 15 bases. There are 15 residues in the CDR3. In nucleotides, the CDR3 is TGCGCCAGCAGCACACCTCCGCCGGGAAACTATGGCTACACCTTC. As protein: CASSTPPPGNYGYTF.

V is TRBV25-1 and J is TRBJ1-2; 7 nucleotides align to TRBD1. Germline CDR1 MGHDK, CDR2 SYGVNS. Trimming at V came to 1 base and at J to 4 bases, leaving 6 bases not matched to a gene. The CDR3 covers 15 residues. CDR3 residues: CASSEWAGGTYGYTF. Here the CDR3 DNA reads TGTGCCAGCAGTGAATGGGCAGGGGGAACCTATGGCTACACCTTC.

The chain couples TRBV10-1 to TRBJ1-2; the D gene is possibly TRBD1 (5 bases). This CDR3 region has 12 residues. Trimming removed 2 bases at V and 6 bases at J, with 7 bases between. Germline CDR1 reads WNHNN; CDR2 reads SYGVQD (reference sequence). This CDR3 is CASSEQGHGYTF. CDR3 DNA sequence: TGCGCCAGCAGTGAGCAGGGCCATGGCTACACCTTC.

V and J are TRBV9 and TRBJ2-3; 9 bases are shared with TRBD2. The V gene end was trimmed by 6 bases and the J gene end by 2 bases; junction bases not matched to a gene: 10. The CDR3 spans 16 residues. Per the germline V gene, CDR1 is SGDLS and CDR2 is YYNGEE. CDR3 nucleotide sequence: TGTGCCAGCACCCTAGGGAGCGGGAGGTACACAGATACGCAGTATTTT. Translation gives CASTLGSGRYTDTQYF.